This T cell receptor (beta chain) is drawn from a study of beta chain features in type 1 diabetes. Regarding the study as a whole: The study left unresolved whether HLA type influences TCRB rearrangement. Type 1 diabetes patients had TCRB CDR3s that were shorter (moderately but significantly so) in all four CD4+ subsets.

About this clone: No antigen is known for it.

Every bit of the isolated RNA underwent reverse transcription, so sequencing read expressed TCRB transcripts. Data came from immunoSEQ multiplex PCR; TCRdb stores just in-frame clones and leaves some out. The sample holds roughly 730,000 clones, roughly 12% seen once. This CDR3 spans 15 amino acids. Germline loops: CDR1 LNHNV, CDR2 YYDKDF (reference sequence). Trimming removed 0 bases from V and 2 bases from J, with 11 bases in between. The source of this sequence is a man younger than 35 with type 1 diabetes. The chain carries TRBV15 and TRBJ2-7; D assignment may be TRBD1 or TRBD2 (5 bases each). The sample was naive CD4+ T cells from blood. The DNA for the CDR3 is TGTGCCACCAGCAGAGACCAAGGGACCCCCTACGAGCAGTACTTC. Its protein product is CATSRDQGTPYEQYF.